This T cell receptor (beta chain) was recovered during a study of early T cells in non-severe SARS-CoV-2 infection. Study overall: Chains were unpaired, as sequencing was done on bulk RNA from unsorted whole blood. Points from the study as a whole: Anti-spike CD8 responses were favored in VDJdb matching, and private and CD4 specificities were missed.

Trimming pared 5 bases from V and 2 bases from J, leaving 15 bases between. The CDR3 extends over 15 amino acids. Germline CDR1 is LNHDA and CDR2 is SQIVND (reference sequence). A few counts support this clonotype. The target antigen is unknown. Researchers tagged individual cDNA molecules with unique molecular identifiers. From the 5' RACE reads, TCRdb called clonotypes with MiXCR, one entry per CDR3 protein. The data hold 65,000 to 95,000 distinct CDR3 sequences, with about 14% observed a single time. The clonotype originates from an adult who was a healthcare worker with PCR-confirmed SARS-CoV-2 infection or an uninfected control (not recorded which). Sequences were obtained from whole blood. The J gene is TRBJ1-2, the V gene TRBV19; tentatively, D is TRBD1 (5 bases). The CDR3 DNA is TGTGCCAGTAGTCCCACCGGGACCCGGAACTATGGCTACACCTTC. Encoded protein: CASSPTGTRNYGYTF.